This T cell receptor beta chain was recorded in a study of cytomegalovirus exposure and HLA in healthy donors. The study, taken as a whole, reports: Cytomegalovirus-associated TCR beta chains were listed, numbering 164. In an earlier analysis, most TCR beta V segments were productive about 87% or about 30% of the time.

Notes on this clone: Its antigen is not known.

The PCR employed 60 Vbeta primers together with 13 Jbeta primers. The assay was immunoSEQ multiplex PCR, and TCRdb's table has in-frame clones only and misses some. Among about 160,000 clones, almost 80% were seen once, and the ten largest hold roughly 1.3%. V trimming: 6 bases; J trimming: 5 bases; junction bases outside the gene matches: 5. The CDR3 has 14 amino acids. Germline V gene lookup returns CDR1 SGDLS and CDR2 YYNGEE. Sequencing was done on a sample of PBMCs. The chain joins TRBV9 to TRBJ2-1, with 10 positions matching TRBD1. This sequence originates from a woman between 45 and 60 years old in good health and CMV-seronegative. The CDR3 sequence is CASKDRGLHNEQFF. Here the CDR3 DNA reads TGTGCCAGCAAGGACAGGGGGTTACACAATGAGCAGTTCTTC.